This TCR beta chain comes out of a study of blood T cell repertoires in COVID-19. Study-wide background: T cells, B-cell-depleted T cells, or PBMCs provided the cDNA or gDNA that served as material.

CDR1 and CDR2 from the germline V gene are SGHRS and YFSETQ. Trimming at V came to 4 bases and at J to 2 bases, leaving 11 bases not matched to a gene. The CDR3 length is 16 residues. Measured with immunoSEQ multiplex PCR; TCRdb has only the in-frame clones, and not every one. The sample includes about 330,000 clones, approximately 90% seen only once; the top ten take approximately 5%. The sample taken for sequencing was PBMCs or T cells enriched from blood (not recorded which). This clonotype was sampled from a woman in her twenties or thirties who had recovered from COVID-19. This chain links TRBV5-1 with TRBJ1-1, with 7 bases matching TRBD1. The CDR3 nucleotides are TGCGCCAGCAGCCCCTATGGCAGGGGGGTTAACACTGAAGCTTTCTTT. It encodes CASSPYGRGVNTEAFF.